This T cell receptor (beta chain) was observed in a study of blood T cell repertoires in COVID-19. Study details: Researchers got acute and convalescent COVID-19 samples from the United States, Italy and Spain. T cells, B-cell-depleted T cells, or PBMCs provided the cDNA or gDNA that served as material.

In the study's own analysis: Amplification from reference gene primers served as the basis for estimated nucleated cell counts. Assay used: immunoSEQ multiplex PCR; TCRdb lists only in-frame clones, some missing. Clone size and V and J calls were adopted from that table, with D and trimming inferred from the DNA. Of more than 60,000 clones listed, more than 75% are singletons. Germline CDR1 MDHEN, CDR2 SYDVKM. V was trimmed by 5 bases and J by 3 bases, leaving 16 bases between them. The CDR3 has 15 residues. This receptor was obtained from a woman of 80 years or more with active or convalescent COVID-19. The chain employs TRBV28 and TRBJ2-5; D might be TRBD2 (6 bases). The sequencing sample was made of peripheral blood. CDR3 protein: CASSPAGTGKETQYF. CDR3 nucleotides: TGTGCCAGCAGTCCGGCGGGGACTGGAAAAGAGACCCAGTACTTC.